The rows below give T cell receptor beta chains drawn from one sample of a study of T cell repertoires in cytomegalovirus infection. From the reads, TCRdb called clonotypes with MiXCR, one entry per CDR3 protein. The sample consists of 200,000 to 250,000 distinct CDR3 sequences, under 25% of them appearing once. Material: CD8+ T cells from PBMCs. The receptors here all came from a human donor in good health (CMV status not recorded). Some clones in this sample may be carry-over from other donors' samples. The CDR3 runs from the conserved cysteine through the conserved F or W. Each record gives: D gene, clone size, V gene, J gene, CDR3 protein, CDR3 DNA. A D gene is named only where the DNA matches it firmly. Clone sizes are given selectively: once, few, many, or a class where the clone is expanded.

D gene: TRBD2; clone size: few; V gene: TRBV11-2; J gene: TRBJ2-1; CDR3 protein: CASSSTSGVEQFF; CDR3 DNA: TGTGCCAGCAGCTCGACTAGCGGGGTTGAGCAGTTCTTC
D gene: TRBD1; clone size: .; V gene: TRBV20-1; J gene: TRBJ1-5; CDR3 protein: CSADDREGQPQHF; CDR3 DNA: TGCAGTGCCGACGACAGGGAAGGTCAGCCCCAGCATTTT
D gene: .; clone size: .; V gene: TRBV28; J gene: TRBJ2-7; CDR3 protein: CASKKGGSYEQYF; CDR3 DNA: TGTGCCAGCAAGAAGGGTGGGTCCTACGAGCAGTACTTC
D gene: .; clone size: many; V gene: TRBV6-1; J gene: TRBJ2-2; CDR3 protein: CASSEGQNTGELFF; CDR3 DNA: TGTGCCAGCAGTGAAGGGCAGAACACCGGGGAGCTGTTTTTT
D gene: .; clone size: .; V gene: TRBV12-3/TRBV12-4; J gene: TRBJ1-1; CDR3 protein: CASSLSPGGTEAFF; CDR3 DNA: TGTGCCAGCAGTTTATCCCCTGGCGGCACTGAAGCTTTCTTT
D gene: .; clone size: .; V gene: TRBV29-1; J gene: TRBJ2-1; CDR3 protein: CSVDGIGLTYNEQFF; CDR3 DNA: TGCAGCGTTGATGGGATAGGGTTAACCTACAATGAGCAGTTCTTC
D gene: .; clone size: few; V gene: TRBV7-6; J gene: TRBJ2-1; CDR3 protein: CASSSQVTYNEQFF; CDR3 DNA: TGTGCCAGCAGCTCCCAGGTTACCTACAATGAGCAGTTCTTC
D gene: .; clone size: few; V gene: TRBV27; J gene: TRBJ1-5; CDR3 protein: CASSLSKRGNQPQHF; CDR3 DNA: TGTGCCAGCAGTTTATCGAAGAGGGGCAATCAGCCCCAGCATTTT
D gene: TRBD2; clone size: few; V gene: TRBV2; J gene: TRBJ2-5; CDR3 protein: CASSPELAGGTGETQYF; CDR3 DNA: TGTGCCAGCAGTCCGGAACTAGCGGGGGGGACGGGAGAGACCCAGTACTTC
D gene: .; clone size: few; V gene: TRBV15; J gene: TRBJ1-3; CDR3 protein: CATSSTADPRNTIYF; CDR3 DNA: TGTGCCACCAGCAGTACAGCCGATCCAAGAAACACCATATATTTT
D gene: TRBD2; clone size: few; V gene: TRBV28; J gene: TRBJ2-7; CDR3 protein: CASSLSAGGLYEQYF; CDR3 DNA: TGTGCCAGCAGTCTCTCGGCGGGGGGATTGTACGAGCAGTACTTC
D gene: .; clone size: .; V gene: TRBV6-5; J gene: TRBJ1-1; CDR3 protein: CASSYKPGRVLAEAFF; CDR3 DNA: TGTGCCAGCAGTTACAAACCAGGGCGGGTGTTGGCTGAAGCTTTCTTT
D gene: .; clone size: .; V gene: TRBV9; J gene: TRBJ1-5; CDR3 protein: CASSAGTIGQPQHF; CDR3 DNA: TGTGCCAGCAGCGCCGGAACTATAGGGCAGCCCCAGCATTTT
D gene: .; clone size: few; V gene: TRBV7-9; J gene: TRBJ2-7; CDR3 protein: CASSNLENEQYF; CDR3 DNA: TGTGCCAGCAGTAACCTGGAGAACGAGCAGTACTTC
D gene: .; clone size: many; V gene: TRBV7-6; J gene: TRBJ2-3; CDR3 protein: CASSLANRASTDTQYF; CDR3 DNA: TGTGCCAGCAGCTTAGCAAACCGGGCAAGCACAGATACGCAGTATTTT
D gene: TRBD1; clone size: .; V gene: TRBV5-1; J gene: TRBJ1-1; CDR3 protein: CASSLYGGEYQGDTEAFF; CDR3 DNA: TGCGCCAGCAGCTTGTACGGGGGGGAGTATCAGGGGGATACTGAAGCTTTCTTT
D gene: .; clone size: .; V gene: TRBV7-2; J gene: TRBJ2-1; CDR3 protein: CGSSLDWTLYNEQFF; CDR3 DNA: TGTGGCAGCAGCTTGGACTGGACTCTCTACAATGAGCAGTTCTTC
D gene: .; clone size: few; V gene: TRBV6-1; J gene: TRBJ2-6; CDR3 protein: CASSEAGAAGANVLTF; CDR3 DNA: TGTGCCAGCAGTGAAGCAGGGGCGGCTGGGGCCAACGTCCTGACTTTC
D gene: .; clone size: .; V gene: TRBV7-9; J gene: TRBJ1-1; CDR3 protein: CASSSASEAFF; CDR3 DNA: TGTGCCAGCAGTTCTGCATCTGAAGCTTTCTTT
D gene: TRBD1; clone size: many; V gene: TRBV7-8; J gene: TRBJ1-3; CDR3 protein: CASSLAPDRVGGNTIYF; CDR3 DNA: TGTGCCAGCAGCTTAGCCCCCGACAGGGTAGGCGGAAACACCATATATTTT
D gene: TRBD2; clone size: few; V gene: TRBV5-4; J gene: TRBJ2-3; CDR3 protein: CASSPGVSGDSDTQYF; CDR3 DNA: TGTGCCAGCAGCCCGGGGGTTAGCGGGGATTCAGATACGCAGTATTTT
D gene: TRBD1; clone size: few; V gene: TRBV7-9; J gene: TRBJ1-2; CDR3 protein: CASRQGAGDYGYTF; CDR3 DNA: TGTGCCAGCCGACAGGGGGCAGGTGACTATGGCTACACCTTC
D gene: .; clone size: .; V gene: TRBV6-5; J gene: TRBJ1-6; CDR3 protein: CASSYRVGQINSPLHF; CDR3 DNA: TGTGCCAGCAGTTATCGGGTTGGGCAGATCAATTCACCCCTCCACTTT
D gene: .; clone size: many; V gene: TRBV28; J gene: TRBJ1-1; CDR3 protein: CASSFGLARRGTTTEAFF; CDR3 DNA: TGTGCCAGCAGTTTTGGCCTTGCGCGCCGGGGGACAACCACTGAAGCTTTCTTT
D gene: .; clone size: few; V gene: TRBV10-3; J gene: TRBJ2-7; CDR3 protein: CATAFDNSYEQYF; CDR3 DNA: TGTGCCACCGCCTTTGATAACTCCTACGAGCAGTACTTC
D gene: .; clone size: .; V gene: TRBV29-1; J gene: TRBJ1-2; CDR3 protein: CSVDSNRDSYGYTF; CDR3 DNA: TGCAGCGTTGATAGTAACAGGGATAGCTATGGCTACACCTTC
D gene: .; clone size: .; V gene: TRBV7-9; J gene: TRBJ2-1; CDR3 protein: CASSSLQGNEQFF; CDR3 DNA: TGTGCCAGCAGCTCCCTACAAGGCAATGAGCAGTTCTTC
D gene: .; clone size: .; V gene: TRBV2; J gene: TRBJ2-7; CDR3 protein: CANSGTVPYEQYF; CDR3 DNA: TGTGCCAACAGCGGGACAGTTCCCTACGAGCAGTACTTC
D gene: .; clone size: .; V gene: TRBV24-1; J gene: TRBJ2-1; CDR3 protein: CATSGTGNNEQFF; CDR3 DNA: TGTGCCACCAGTGGAACAGGCAACAATGAGCAGTTCTTC
D gene: .; clone size: .; V gene: TRBV11-2; J gene: TRBJ1-1; CDR3 protein: CASSLDLPHREAFF; CDR3 DNA: TGTGCCAGCAGCTTAGATCTTCCTCACAGGGAGGCTTTCTTT
D gene: TRBD2; clone size: .; V gene: TRBV5-5; J gene: TRBJ2-1; CDR3 protein: CASSWGAGGAYNEQFF; CDR3 DNA: TGTGCCAGCAGCTGGGGTGCCGGGGGGGCCTACAATGAGCAGTTCTTC
D gene: TRBD2; clone size: .; V gene: TRBV28; J gene: TRBJ2-3; CDR3 protein: CATRRSGGGDTQYF; CDR3 DNA: TGTGCCACCCGGAGGAGCGGGGGCGGGGATACGCAGTATTTT
D gene: TRBD1; clone size: .; V gene: TRBV6-2/TRBV6-3; J gene: TRBJ2-4; CDR3 protein: CASSYKQGAIAKNIQYF; CDR3 DNA: TGTGCCAGCAGTTACAAGCAGGGGGCGATCGCCAAAAACATTCAGTACTTC
D gene: .; clone size: .; V gene: TRBV27; J gene: TRBJ2-1; CDR3 protein: CASSLSRTGRHNEQFF; CDR3 DNA: TGTGCCAGCAGTTTATCCCGCACAGGGAGGCACAATGAGCAGTTCTTC
D gene: .; clone size: .; V gene: TRBV7-9; J gene: TRBJ2-7; CDR3 protein: CASSLVNRPHEQYF; CDR3 DNA: TGTGCCAGCAGCTTAGTGAATAGGCCGCACGAGCAGTACTTC
D gene: .; clone size: .; V gene: TRBV20-1; J gene: TRBJ2-3; CDR3 protein: CSARLDFKDTQYF; CDR3 DNA: TGCAGTGCTCGACTAGATTTCAAAGATACGCAGTATTTT
D gene: .; clone size: .; V gene: TRBV19; J gene: TRBJ2-7; CDR3 protein: CASSIFGQSHEQYF; CDR3 DNA: TGTGCCAGTAGTATTTTCGGCCAGAGCCACGAGCAGTACTTC
D gene: .; clone size: many; V gene: TRBV20-1; J gene: TRBJ2-5; CDR3 protein: CSASPSDRQETQYF; CDR3 DNA: TGCAGTGCTAGTCCTAGCGACCGCCAAGAGACCCAGTACTTC
D gene: .; clone size: many; V gene: TRBV4-1; J gene: TRBJ2-7; CDR3 protein: CASSHGEGDYEQYF; CDR3 DNA: TGCGCCAGCAGCCATGGGGAAGGAGACTACGAGCAGTACTTC
D gene: TRBD1; clone size: .; V gene: TRBV5-4; J gene: TRBJ1-1; CDR3 protein: CASRLDRGTHMNTEAFF; CDR3 DNA: TGTGCCAGCAGGCTGGACAGGGGGACCCACATGAACACTGAAGCTTTCTTT
D gene: TRBD1; clone size: many; V gene: TRBV6-5; J gene: TRBJ2-1; CDR3 protein: CASSEVSGTGVYEQFF; CDR3 DNA: TGTGCCAGCAGTGAGGTCTCCGGGACAGGGGTGTATGAGCAGTTCTTC
D gene: TRBD1; clone size: many; V gene: TRBV7-8; J gene: TRBJ2-3; CDR3 protein: CASSLAGTGVTDTQYF; CDR3 DNA: TGTGCCAGCAGCTTGGCTGGGACAGGGGTCACAGATACGCAGTATTTT
D gene: .; clone size: .; V gene: TRBV20-1; J gene: TRBJ1-1; CDR3 protein: CSATGMAFF; CDR3 DNA: TGCAGTGCTACCGGGATGGCTTTCTTT
D gene: .; clone size: .; V gene: TRBV12-3/TRBV12-4; J gene: TRBJ1-5; CDR3 protein: CASRRAGANQPQHF; CDR3 DNA: TGTGCCAGCAGGCGGGCGGGGGCCAATCAGCCCCAGCATTTT
D gene: .; clone size: few; V gene: TRBV12-3/TRBV12-4; J gene: TRBJ2-3; CDR3 protein: CASSLGSSGDTQYF; CDR3 DNA: TGTGCCAGCAGTTTAGGTAGCTCCGGAGATACGCAGTATTTT
D gene: .; clone size: few; V gene: TRBV7-3; J gene: TRBJ1-2; CDR3 protein: CASSPDGYGYTF; CDR3 DNA: TGTGCCAGCAGCCCTGACGGCTATGGCTACACCTTC
D gene: TRBD1; clone size: .; V gene: TRBV27; J gene: TRBJ2-1; CDR3 protein: CASSSTGPLYNEQFF; CDR3 DNA: TGTGCCAGCAGTTCGACAGGGCCCCTCTACAATGAGCAGTTCTTC
D gene: .; clone size: many; V gene: TRBV7-8; J gene: TRBJ2-5; CDR3 protein: CASRLVKQGKETQYF; CDR3 DNA: TGTGCCAGCAGACTCGTCAAGCAGGGCAAAGAGACCCAGTACTTC
D gene: .; clone size: .; V gene: TRBV6-5; J gene: TRBJ2-3; CDR3 protein: CASSYSLPTDTQYF; CDR3 DNA: TGTGCCAGCAGTTATTCACTTCCCACAGATACGCAGTATTTT